The entry that follows covers one T cell receptor (beta chain) sequence. Its specificity is not known. This entry comes from a study of cytomegalovirus exposure and HLA in healthy donors. Background on the study: Out of 170 million or so T cells, an earlier analysis found around 110 million unique TCR beta sequences in total.

From germline, CDR1 is WSHSY and CDR2 SAAADI. The CDR3 sequence is 17 residues long. The ends were cut back, 3 bases at V and 2 bases at J, with 18 bases in the middle. Amplification used 60 Vbeta primers and 13 Jbeta primers. Sequencing was performed with immunoSEQ multiplex PCR; in TCRdb, only in-frame clones are kept and a portion is missing. The sample has over 100,000 clones; 79% are singletons. Regarding the study as a whole: It was assumed in the presence/absence analyses that sequencing depth was roughly uniform across donors. Reports indicated that the classifier achieved high specificity and sensitivity in diagnosing cytomegalovirus status.

Material for sequencing was PBMCs. The TCR comes from a woman aged 18-35 years in good health and CMV-seropositive. The chain has TRBV10-2 and TRBJ2-3; D is perhaps TRBD2 (6 bases). The CDR3: CASSDPTRATLTDTQYF. CDR3 DNA sequence: TGCGCCAGCAGTGACCCGACTAGAGCAACCCTCACAGATACGCAGTATTTT.